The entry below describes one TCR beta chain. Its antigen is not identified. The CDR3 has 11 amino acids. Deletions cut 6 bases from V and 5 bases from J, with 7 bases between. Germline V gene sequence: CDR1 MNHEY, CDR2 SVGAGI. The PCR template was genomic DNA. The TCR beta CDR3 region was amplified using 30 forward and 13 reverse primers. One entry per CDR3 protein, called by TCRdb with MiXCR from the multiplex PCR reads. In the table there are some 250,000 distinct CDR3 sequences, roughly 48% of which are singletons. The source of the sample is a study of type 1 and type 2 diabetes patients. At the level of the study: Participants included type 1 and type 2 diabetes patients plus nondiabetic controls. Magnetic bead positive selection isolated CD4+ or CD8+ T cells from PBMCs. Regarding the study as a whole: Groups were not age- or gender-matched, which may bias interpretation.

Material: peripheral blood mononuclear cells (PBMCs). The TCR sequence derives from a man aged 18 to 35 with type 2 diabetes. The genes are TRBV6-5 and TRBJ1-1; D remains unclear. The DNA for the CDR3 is TGTGCCAGCAGCAGTCGAACTGAAGCTTTCTTT. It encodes CASSSRTEAFF.